The 18 T cell receptor beta chains listed next were all sequenced from one sample in a study of CD8 T cells in Susac syndrome. Reverse transcription of roughly 0.45 to 1 ug RNA was carried out with random hexamers. MiXCR, applied by TCRdb to the immunoSEQ multiplex PCR reads, yields one record per CDR3 protein. The data show around 170,000 distinct CDR3 sequences, more than 85% seen once. The source material was CD8+ T cells from PBMCs. These receptors all stem from a human donor with Susac syndrome.

The rearrangement joins TRBV7-9 to TRBJ1-1; D unresolved. The CDR3 is 12 amino acids. V was shortened by 5 bases and J by 7 bases, with 11 bases between the two germline ends. Germline V gives CDR1 SEHNR, CDR2 FQNEAQ (reference sequence). CDR3 loop: CASSHPSGEAFF. The CDR3 DNA reads TGTGCCAGCAGCCACCCCTCTGGTGAAGCTTTCTTT.

The chain is built from TRBV19 and TRBJ1-5, with D uncertain. Trimming stripped 4 bases from V and 3 bases from J, with 13 bases between. In germline, CDR1 is LNHDA, CDR2 SQIVND (reference sequence). CDR3 length equals 15 residues. The CDR3 nucleotides read TGTGCCAGTAGTAGCTTCATAGGTTACAATCAGCCCCAGCATTTT. Translating gives CASSSFIGYNQPQHF.

The rearrangement joins TRBV27 to TRBJ1-5; a possible D gene is TRBD1 (5 bases). Germline V gene sequence: CDR1 MNHEY, CDR2 SMNVEV (reference sequence). CDR3 size: 13 residues. V lost 6 bases and J lost 7, with 13 bases in between. The CDR3 DNA reads TGTGCCAGCAGAGGTCCAGGGTGGCAGCCCCAGCATTTT. Its translation is CASRGPGWQPQHF.

The V call is TRBV13, the J call TRBJ2-2; 10 bases match TRBD1. Germline V CDR1 and CDR2: PRHDT, FYEKMQ (reference sequence). Trimming took 6 bases from V and 7 from J; bases not matched to a gene: 11. This CDR3 is 16 amino acids long. The CDR3 loop is CASSFAGTGEIGELFF. The CDR3 DNA reads TGTGCCAGCAGTTTTGCCGGGACAGGGGAAATCGGGGAGCTGTTTTTT.

The chain links TRBV5-6 to TRBJ1-5, with 8 bases that match TRBD1. CDR3 length: 16 amino acids. Trimming cost V 4 bases and J 8 bases; bases outside gene matches: 14. Per germline, CDR1 SGHDT and CDR2 YYEEEE. In nucleotides, the CDR3 is TGTGCCAGCAGCCAAGGGACAGGTGGGGATACAGAGCCCCAGCATTTT. Translated: CASSQGTGGDTEPQHF.

This chain uses TRBV15 with TRBJ2-1; TRBD2 is a possible D gene (6 bases). Trimming stripped 0 bases from V and 7 bases from J, with 13 bases between. CDR1 is LNHNV, CDR2 YYDKDF, per germline (reference sequence). This CDR3 has 15 residues. This chain's CDR3 is CATSRDTAGSNEQFF. CDR3 DNA sequence: TGTGCCACCAGCAGAGATACAGCGGGTTCGAATGAGCAGTTCTTC.

The chain employs TRBV14 and TRBJ2-4; no definite D call. The CDR3 consists of 16 residues. Per the germline V gene, CDR1 is SGHDN and CDR2 is FVKESK. V was clipped by 1 base and J by 2 bases, with 12 bases between them. The CDR3 protein is CASSQALLGTKNIQYF. The CDR3 region has the DNA TGTGCCAGCAGCCAAGCACTTCTAGGGACCAAAAACATTCAGTACTTC.

The chain has TRBV30 and TRBJ1-1; D not certain. This CDR3 comprises 13 residues. The V gene lost 4 bases and the J gene lost 1 base, with 10 bases spanning the gap. Germline V gene lookup returns CDR1 GTSNPN and CDR2 SVGIG (reference sequence). DNA for the CDR3: TGTGCCTGGAAGTTCCCAGGGAACACTGAAGCTTTCTTT. It encodes CAWKFPGNTEAFF.

The chain links TRBV4-1 to TRBJ1-1; 8 bases align to TRBD1. From germline, CDR1 is MGHRA and CDR2 YSYEKL. The CDR3 spans 17 residues. Trimming at V came to 1 base and at J to 4 bases, leaving 11 bases not matched to a gene. The DNA for the CDR3 is TGCGCCAGCAGCCAAGGACAGGGGCCAACAACCTTCACTGAAGCTTTCTTT. Translating gives CASSQGQGPTTFTEAFF.

The chain joins TRBV7-8 to TRBJ2-3; D not certain. Trimming took off 7 bases at V and 2 bases at J, with 10 bases between the two ends. CDR3 length: 13 residues. Germline CDR1 and CDR2: SGHVS and FQNEAQ. In DNA form, the CDR3 reads TGTGCCAGCAAAAAAGACTTCACAGATACGCAGTATTTT. Protein product: CASKKDFTDTQYF.

The V call is TRBV7-2, the J call TRBJ2-2, with D hard to call. Trimming took off 3 bases at V and 6 bases at J, with 5 bases between the two ends. The CDR3 contains 12 residues. CDR1 is SGHTA, CDR2 FQGNSA, per germline. CDR3 sequence reads: CASSFYSGELFF. For the CDR3, the DNA is TGTGCCAGCAGCTTCTACTCCGGGGAGCTGTTTTTT.

This chain joins TRBV20-1 and TRBJ2-1; D is unclear. The CDR3 totals 14 residues. Germline loops: CDR1 DFQATT, CDR2 SNEGSKA (reference sequence). The V gene lost 0 bases and the J gene lost 1 base, with 7 bases spanning the gap. The CDR3 DNA is TGCAGTGCTAGAGATCTCAGTTCCTACAATGAGCAGTTCTTC. It specifies CSARDLSSYNEQFF.

This chain links TRBV12-3 or TRBV12-4 with TRBJ1-2, with a weak D call TRBD1 (6 bases). V was cut by 1 base and J by 4 bases, with 13 bases left in between. The CDR3 totals 15 residues. The CDR3 loop reads CASSLVRGTTYGYTF. CDR3 sequence (DNA): TGTGCCAGCAGTTTAGTACGAGGGACAACCTATGGCTACACCTTC.

V usage is TRBV28 and J usage is TRBJ2-1; perhaps TRBD2 as D (5 bases). The CDR3 totals 13 residues. Germline assignment: CDR1 MDHEN and CDR2 SYDVKM. Trimming shortened V by 5 bases and J by 8 bases, and 13 bases separated the two germline ends. For the CDR3, the DNA is TGTGCCAGCAGTCCGAGCGGCCTTGATGAGCAGTTCTTC. Translation gives CASSPSGLDEQFF.

V usage is TRBV20-1 and J usage is TRBJ2-5; D perhaps matches TRBD1 (6 bases). Germline V gives CDR1 DFQATT, CDR2 SNEGSKA (reference sequence). This CDR3 region has 13 residues. V was cut by 4 bases and J by 2 bases, with 11 bases left in between. The CDR3 loop reads CSANYRVQETQYF. CDR3 nucleotide sequence: TGCAGTGCTAATTACAGGGTGCAAGAGACCCAGTACTTC.

V gene TRBV18 combines with J gene TRBJ1-5; possible D gene TRBD1, 6 bases. V was shortened by 3 bases and J by 6 bases, with 15 bases between the two germline ends. The CDR3 has 15 residues. Germline lookup yields CDR1 KGHSH and CDR2 LQKENI. The CDR3 here is CASSPVGGAGQPQHF. DNA for the CDR3: TGTGCCAGCTCACCGGTTGGGGGGGCGGGTCAGCCCCAGCATTTT.

The chain carries TRBV11-2 and TRBJ2-6; D remains ambiguous. The CDR3 has 15 amino acids. Germline V gives CDR1 SGHAT, CDR2 FQNNGV. The V end lost 3 bases, the J end lost 0 bases, and 6 bases lay between the germline ends. The CDR3 coding sequence is TGTGCCAGCAGCTTTTTCCTCTCTGGGGCCAACGTCCTGACTTTC. This encodes CASSFFLSGANVLTF.

This clonotype came up once. The V call is TRBV5-1, the J call TRBJ2-2, with TRBD2 matching over 10 bases. Germline assignment: CDR1 SGHRS and CDR2 YFSETQ. V dropped 4 bases and J dropped 2; count of bases not matched to a gene: 5. The CDR3 runs to 16 residues. CDR3 bases: TGCGCCAGCAGCCACGTAGCGGGAGGAAACACCGGGGAGCTGTTTTTT. It specifies CASSHVAGGNTGELFF.